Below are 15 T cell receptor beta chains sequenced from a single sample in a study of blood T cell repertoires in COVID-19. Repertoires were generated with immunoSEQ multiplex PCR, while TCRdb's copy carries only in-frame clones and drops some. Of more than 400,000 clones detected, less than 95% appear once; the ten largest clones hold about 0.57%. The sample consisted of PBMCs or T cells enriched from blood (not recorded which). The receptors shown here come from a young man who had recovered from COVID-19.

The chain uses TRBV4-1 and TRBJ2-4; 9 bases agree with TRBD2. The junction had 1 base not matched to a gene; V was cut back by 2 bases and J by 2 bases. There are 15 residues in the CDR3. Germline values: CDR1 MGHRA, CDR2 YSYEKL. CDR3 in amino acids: CASSQTSGSKNIQYF. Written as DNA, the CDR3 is TGCGCCAGCAGCCAAACTAGCGGGTCCAAAAACATTCAGTACTTC.

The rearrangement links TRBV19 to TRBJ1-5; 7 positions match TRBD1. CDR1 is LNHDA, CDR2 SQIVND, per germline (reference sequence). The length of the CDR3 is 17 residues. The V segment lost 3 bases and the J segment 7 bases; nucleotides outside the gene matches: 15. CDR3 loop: CASSIEYGTAPGQPQHF. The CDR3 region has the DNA TGTGCCAGTAGTATCGAGTACGGGACAGCCCCTGGGCAGCCCCAGCATTTT.

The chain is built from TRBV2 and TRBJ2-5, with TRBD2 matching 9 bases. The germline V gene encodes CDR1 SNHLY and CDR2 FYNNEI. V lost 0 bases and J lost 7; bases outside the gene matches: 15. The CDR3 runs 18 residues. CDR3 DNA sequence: TGTGCCAGCAGTGAAGCGAGGGGGACTAGCAGGACAATGGCGACCCAGTACTTC. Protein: CASSEARGTSRTMATQYF. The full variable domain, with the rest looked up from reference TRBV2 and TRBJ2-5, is EPEVTQTPSHQVTQMGQEVILRCVPISNHLYFYWYRQILGQKVEFLVSFYNNEISEKSEIFDDQFSVERPDGSNFTLKIRSTKLEDSAMYFCASSEARGTSRTMATQYFGPGTRLLVL.

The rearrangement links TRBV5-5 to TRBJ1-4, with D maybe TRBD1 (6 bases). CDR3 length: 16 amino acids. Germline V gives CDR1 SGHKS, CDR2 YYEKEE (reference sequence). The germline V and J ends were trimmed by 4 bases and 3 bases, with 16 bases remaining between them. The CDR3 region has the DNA TGTGCCAGCAGCGTCGAGGGGGTTTCAGCTAATGAAAAACTGTTTTTT. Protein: CASSVEGVSANEKLFF.

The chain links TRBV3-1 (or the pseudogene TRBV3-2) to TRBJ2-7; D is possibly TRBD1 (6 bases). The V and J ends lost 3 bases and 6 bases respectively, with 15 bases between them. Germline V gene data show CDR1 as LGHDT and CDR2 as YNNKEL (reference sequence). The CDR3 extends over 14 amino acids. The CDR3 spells CASSQIMGAVEQYF. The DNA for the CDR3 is TGTGCCAGCAGCCAGATAATGGGGGCCGTCGAGCAGTACTTC.

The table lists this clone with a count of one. The CDR3 DNA is TGTGCCAGCAGCGGGATACAGGGCATGAACACTGAAGCTTTCTTT. It codes for CASSGIQGMNTEAFF. The V gene is TRBV2, the J gene TRBJ1-1; the D gene is possibly TRBD1 (6 bases). The germline V gene has CDR1 SNHLY and CDR2 FYNNEI. This CDR3 is built from 15 residues. Trimming cost V 6 bases and J 0 bases, with 14 bases left between them. The full variable domain, rest sourced from reference TRBV2 and TRBJ1-1, is EPEVTQTPSHQVTQMGQEVILRCVPISNHLYFYWYRQILGQKVEFLVSFYNNEISEKSEIFDDQFSVERPDGSNFTLKIRSTKLEDSAMYFCASSGIQGMNTEAFFGQGTRLTVV.

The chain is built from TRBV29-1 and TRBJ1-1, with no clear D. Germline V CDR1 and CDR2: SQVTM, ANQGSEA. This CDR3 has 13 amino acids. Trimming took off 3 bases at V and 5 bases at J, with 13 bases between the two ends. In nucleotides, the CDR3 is TGCAGCGTTGAGCTTTTAGAGGGAACTGAAGCTTTCTTT. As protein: CSVELLEGTEAFF.

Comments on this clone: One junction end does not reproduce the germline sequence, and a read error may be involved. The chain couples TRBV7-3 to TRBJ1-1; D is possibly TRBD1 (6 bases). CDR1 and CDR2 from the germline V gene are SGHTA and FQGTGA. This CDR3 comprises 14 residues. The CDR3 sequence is CASSLSTGNPEAFF. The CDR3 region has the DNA TGTGCCAGCAGCTTAAGTACAGGGAACCCTGAAGCTTTCTTT. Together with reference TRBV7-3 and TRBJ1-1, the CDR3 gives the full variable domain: GAGVSQTPSNKVTEKGKYVELRCDPISGHTALYWYRQSLGQGPEFLIYFQGTGAADDSGLPNDRFFAVRPEGSVSTLKIQRTERGDSAVYLCASSLSTGNPEAFFGQGTRLTVV.

The CDR3 reads CASSPCRVVGQPQHF. The CDR3 DNA reads as TGTGCCAGCAGCCCATGCCGGGTTGTTGGCCAGCCCCAGCATTTT. The chain has TRBV11-2 and TRBJ1-5; D remains ambiguous. In germline, CDR1 is SGHAT, CDR2 FQNNGV. The CDR3 runs to 15 residues. V shed 5 bases and J shed 7 bases, with 18 bases lying between them.

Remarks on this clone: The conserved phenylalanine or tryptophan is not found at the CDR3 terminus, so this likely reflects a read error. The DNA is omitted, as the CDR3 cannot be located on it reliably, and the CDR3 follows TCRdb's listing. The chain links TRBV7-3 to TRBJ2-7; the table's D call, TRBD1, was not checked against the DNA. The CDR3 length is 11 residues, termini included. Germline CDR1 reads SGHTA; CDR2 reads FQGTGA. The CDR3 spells CAIRPPRTGGS.

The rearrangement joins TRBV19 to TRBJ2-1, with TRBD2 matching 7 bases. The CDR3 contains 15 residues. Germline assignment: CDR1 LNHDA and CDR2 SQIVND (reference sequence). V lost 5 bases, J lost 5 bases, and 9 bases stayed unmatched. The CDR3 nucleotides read TGTGCCAGTAGTCTCCGGGACTATGGGAACAATGAGCAGTTCTTC. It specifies CASSLRDYGNNEQFF.

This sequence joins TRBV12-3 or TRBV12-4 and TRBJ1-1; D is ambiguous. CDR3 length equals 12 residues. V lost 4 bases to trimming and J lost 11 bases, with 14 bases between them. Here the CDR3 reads CASSSSSPWAFF. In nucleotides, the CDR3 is TGTGCCAGCAGTTCGTCGAGTCCGTGGGCTTTCTTT.

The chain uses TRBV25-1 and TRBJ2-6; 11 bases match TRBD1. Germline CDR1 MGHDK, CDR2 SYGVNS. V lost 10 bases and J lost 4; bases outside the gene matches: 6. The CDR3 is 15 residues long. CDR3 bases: TGTGCCACCTCTGGACAGGGGGCCGGGGCCAACGTCCTGACTTTC. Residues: CATSGQGAGANVLTF. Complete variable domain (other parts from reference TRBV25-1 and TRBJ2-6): EADIYQTPRYLVIGTGKKITLECSQTMGHDKMYWYQQDPGMELHLIHYSYGVNSTEKGDLSSESTVSRIRTEHFPLTLESARPSHTSQYLCATSGQGAGANVLTFGAGSRLTVL.

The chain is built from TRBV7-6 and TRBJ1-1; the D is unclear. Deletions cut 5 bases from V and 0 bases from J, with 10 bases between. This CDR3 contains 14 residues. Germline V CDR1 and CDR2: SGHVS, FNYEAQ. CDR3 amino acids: CASSLDGVNTEAFF. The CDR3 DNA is TGTGCCAGCAGCCTGGACGGGGTGAACACTGAAGCTTTCTTT.

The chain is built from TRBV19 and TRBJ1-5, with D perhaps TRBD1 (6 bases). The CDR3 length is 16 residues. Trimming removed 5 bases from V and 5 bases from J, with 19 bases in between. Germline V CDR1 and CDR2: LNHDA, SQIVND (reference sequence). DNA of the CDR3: TGTGCCAGTAGTTATCCCAGGGGCGGTGTGGATCAGCCCCAGCATTTT. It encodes CASSYPRGGVDQPQHF. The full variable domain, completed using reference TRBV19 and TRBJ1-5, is DGGITQSPKYLFRKEGQNVTLSCEQNLNHDAMYWYRQDPGQGLRLIYYSQIVNDFQKGDIAEGYSVSREKKESFPLTVTSAQKNPTAFYLCASSYPRGGVDQPQHFGDGTRLSIL.